This T cell receptor beta chain was sequenced for a study of early T cells in non-severe SARS-CoV-2 infection. Individual cDNA molecules received unique molecular identifiers during library preparation. TCRdb re-analysed the 5' RACE reads in MiXCR, keeping a single row per CDR3 protein. This sample has tens of thousands of distinct CDR3 sequences, with 7.5% to 9.5% found just once. Points from the study as a whole: A preference for anti-spike CD8 responses marked VDJdb matching, which missed private and CD4 specificities.

The CDR3 length is 15 residues. V was pared by 0 bases and J by 8 bases, with 12 bases between. The germline V gene encodes CDR1 SGHRS and CDR2 YFSETQ. In its sample, this clonotype was seen many times. As yet, its antigen is unknown. This receptor was identified in an adult who was a healthcare worker with PCR-confirmed SARS-CoV-2 infection or an uninfected control (not recorded which). The input for sequencing was whole blood, taken at baseline. V usage is TRBV5-1 and J usage is TRBJ1-6; D is ambiguous. The CDR3 bases are TGCGCCAGCAGCTTGGAAGGGAAGAAGGATTCACCCCTCCACTTT. Translation: CASSLEGKKDSPLHF.